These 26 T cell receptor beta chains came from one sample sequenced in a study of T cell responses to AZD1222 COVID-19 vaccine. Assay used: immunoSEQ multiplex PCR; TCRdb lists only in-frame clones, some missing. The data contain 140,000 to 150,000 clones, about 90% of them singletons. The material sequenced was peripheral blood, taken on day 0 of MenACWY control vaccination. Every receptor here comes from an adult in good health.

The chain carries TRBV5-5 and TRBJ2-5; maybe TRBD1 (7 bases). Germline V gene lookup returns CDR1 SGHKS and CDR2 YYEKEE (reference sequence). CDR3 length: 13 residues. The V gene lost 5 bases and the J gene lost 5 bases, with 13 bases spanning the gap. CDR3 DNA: TGTGCCAGCAGGTCCCCAGGGGGGGAGACCCAGTACTTC. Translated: CASRSPGGETQYF.

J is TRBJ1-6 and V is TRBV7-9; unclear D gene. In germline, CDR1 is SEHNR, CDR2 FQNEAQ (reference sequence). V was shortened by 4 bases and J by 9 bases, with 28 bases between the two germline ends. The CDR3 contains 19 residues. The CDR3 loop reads CASSSPRYVRHSRGSPLHF. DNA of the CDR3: TGTGCCAGCAGCTCGCCCCGTTACGTAAGACACTCCCGGGGTTCACCCCTCCACTTT.

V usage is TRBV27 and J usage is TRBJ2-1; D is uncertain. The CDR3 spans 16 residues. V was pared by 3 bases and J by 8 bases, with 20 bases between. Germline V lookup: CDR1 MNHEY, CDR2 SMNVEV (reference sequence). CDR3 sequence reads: CASSLIYSRVPHEQFF. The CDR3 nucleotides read TGTGCCAGCAGTTTGATTTATTCTCGAGTACCCCATGAGCAGTTCTTC.

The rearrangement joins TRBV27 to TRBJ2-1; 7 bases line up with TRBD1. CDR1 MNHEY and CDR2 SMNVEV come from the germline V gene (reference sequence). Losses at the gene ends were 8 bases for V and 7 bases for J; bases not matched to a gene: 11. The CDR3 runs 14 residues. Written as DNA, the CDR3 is TGTGCCAGCGCTGAGAAGGGGGCTGGGAATGAGCAGTTCTTC. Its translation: CASAEKGAGNEQFF.

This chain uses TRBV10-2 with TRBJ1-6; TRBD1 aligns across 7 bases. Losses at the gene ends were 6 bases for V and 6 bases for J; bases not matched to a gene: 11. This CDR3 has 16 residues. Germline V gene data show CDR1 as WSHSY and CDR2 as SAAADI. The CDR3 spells CASRLQPTGSNSPLHF. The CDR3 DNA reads TGCGCCAGCAGATTACAGCCGACAGGGAGTAATTCACCCCTCCACTTT.

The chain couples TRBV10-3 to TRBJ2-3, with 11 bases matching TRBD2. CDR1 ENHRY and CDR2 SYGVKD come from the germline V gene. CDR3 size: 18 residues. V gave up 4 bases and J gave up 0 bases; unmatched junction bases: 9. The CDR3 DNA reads TGTGCCATCAGTGGACTAGCGGGACTCGCTGCTAGCACAGATACGCAGTATTTT. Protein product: CAISGLAGLAASTDTQYF.

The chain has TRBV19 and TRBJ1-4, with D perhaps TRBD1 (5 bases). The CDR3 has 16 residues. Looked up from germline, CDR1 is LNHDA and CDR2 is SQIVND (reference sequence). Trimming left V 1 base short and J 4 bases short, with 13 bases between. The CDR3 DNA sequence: TGTGCCAGTAGTATAGGCCCGGGACGAAGTAATGAAAAACTGTTTTTT. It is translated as CASSIGPGRSNEKLFF.

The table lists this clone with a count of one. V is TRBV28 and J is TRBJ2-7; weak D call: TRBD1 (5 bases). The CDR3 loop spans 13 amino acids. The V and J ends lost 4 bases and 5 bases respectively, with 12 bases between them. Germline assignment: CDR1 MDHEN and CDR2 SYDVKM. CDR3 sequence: CASSWVGRDEQYF. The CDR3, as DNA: TGTGCCAGCAGTTGGGTGGGGCGAGACGAGCAGTACTTC.

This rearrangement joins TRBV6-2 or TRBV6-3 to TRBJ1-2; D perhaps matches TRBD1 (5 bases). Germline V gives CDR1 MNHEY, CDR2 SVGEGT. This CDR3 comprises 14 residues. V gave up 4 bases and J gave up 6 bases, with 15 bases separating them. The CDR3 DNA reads TGTGCCAGCAGTTTGGAACAGGATCTTCATGGCTACACCTTC. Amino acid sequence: CASSLEQDLHGYTF.

The CDR3 coding sequence is TGTGCCAGCTCACCAGTAGCGGGAGGGGTCCACGAGCAGTACTTC. Its translation: CASSPVAGGVHEQYF. The genes are TRBV18 and TRBJ2-7; 11 positions agree with TRBD2. CDR3 length: 15 residues. Germline values: CDR1 KGHSH, CDR2 LQKENI. Trimming cost V 2 bases and J 5 bases; bases outside gene matches: 5.

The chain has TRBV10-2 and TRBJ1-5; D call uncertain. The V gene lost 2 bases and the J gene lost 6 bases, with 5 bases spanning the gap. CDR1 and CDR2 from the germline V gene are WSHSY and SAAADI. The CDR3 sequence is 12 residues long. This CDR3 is CASSERAQPQHF. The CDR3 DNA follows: TGCGCCAGCAGTGAGAGGGCTCAGCCCCAGCATTTT.

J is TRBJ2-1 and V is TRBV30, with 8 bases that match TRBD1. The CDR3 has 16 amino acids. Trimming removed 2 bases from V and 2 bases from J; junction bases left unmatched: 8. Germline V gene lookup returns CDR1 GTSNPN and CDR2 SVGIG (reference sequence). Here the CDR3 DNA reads TGTGCCTGGAGTCCACTTACAGGGGGTACCTACAATGAGCAGTTCTTC. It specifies CAWSPLTGGTYNEQFF.

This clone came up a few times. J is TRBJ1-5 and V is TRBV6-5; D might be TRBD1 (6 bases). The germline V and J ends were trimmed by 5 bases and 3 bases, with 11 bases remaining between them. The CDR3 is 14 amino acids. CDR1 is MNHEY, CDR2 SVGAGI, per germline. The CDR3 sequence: CASSLGGINQPQHF. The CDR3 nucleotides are TGTGCCAGCAGTCTAGGGGGGATCAATCAGCCCCAGCATTTT.

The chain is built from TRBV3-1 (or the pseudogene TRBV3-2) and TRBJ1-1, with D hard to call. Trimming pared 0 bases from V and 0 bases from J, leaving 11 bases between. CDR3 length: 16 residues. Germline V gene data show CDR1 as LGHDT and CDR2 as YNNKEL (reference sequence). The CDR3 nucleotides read TGTGCCAGCAGCCAAGATAGGCCAGACTTGAACACTGAAGCTTTCTTT. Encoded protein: CASSQDRPDLNTEAFF.

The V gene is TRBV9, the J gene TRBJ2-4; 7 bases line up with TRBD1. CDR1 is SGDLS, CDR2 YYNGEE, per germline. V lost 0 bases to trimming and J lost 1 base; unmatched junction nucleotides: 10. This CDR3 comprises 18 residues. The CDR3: CASSVGQGVARAKNIQYF. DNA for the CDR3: TGTGCCAGCAGCGTAGGACAGGGAGTCGCGCGGGCCAAAAACATTCAGTACTTC.

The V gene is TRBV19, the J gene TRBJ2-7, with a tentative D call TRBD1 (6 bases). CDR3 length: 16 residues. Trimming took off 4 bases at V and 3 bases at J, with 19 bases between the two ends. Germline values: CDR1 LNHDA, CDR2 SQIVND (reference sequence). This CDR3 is CASSTPGHQLGYEQYF. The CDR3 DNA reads TGTGCCAGTAGTACGCCGGGACATCAGCTCGGCTACGAGCAGTACTTC. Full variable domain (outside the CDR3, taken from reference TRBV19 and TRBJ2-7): DGGITQSPKYLFRKEGQNVTLSCEQNLNHDAMYWYRQDPGQGLRLIYYSQIVNDFQKGDIAEGYSVSREKKESFPLTVTSAQKNPTAFYLCASSTPGHQLGYEQYFGPGTRLTVT.

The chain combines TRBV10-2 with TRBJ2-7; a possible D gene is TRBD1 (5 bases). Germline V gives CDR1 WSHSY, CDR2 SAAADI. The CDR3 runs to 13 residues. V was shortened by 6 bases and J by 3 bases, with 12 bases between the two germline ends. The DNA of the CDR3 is TGCGCCAGCAGATTACTGGACAACTACGAGCAGTACTTC. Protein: CASRLLDNYEQYF.

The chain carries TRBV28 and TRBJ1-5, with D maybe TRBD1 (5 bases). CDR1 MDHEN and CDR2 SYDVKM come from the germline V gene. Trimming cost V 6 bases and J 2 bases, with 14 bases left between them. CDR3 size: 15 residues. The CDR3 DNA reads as TGTGCCAGCAGAATCGACAGCTTTGGCAATCAGCCCCAGCATTTT. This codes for CASRIDSFGNQPQHF.

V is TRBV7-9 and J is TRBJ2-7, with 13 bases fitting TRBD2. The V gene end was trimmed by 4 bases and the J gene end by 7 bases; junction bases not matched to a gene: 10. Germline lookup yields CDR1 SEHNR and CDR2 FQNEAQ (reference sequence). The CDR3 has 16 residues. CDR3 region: CASSSLLAGGPGEQYF. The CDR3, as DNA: TGTGCCAGCAGCTCACTACTAGCGGGAGGGCCGGGAGAGCAGTACTTC.

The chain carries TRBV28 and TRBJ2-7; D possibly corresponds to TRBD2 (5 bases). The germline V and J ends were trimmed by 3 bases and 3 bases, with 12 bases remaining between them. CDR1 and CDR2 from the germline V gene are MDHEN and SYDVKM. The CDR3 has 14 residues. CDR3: CASSFRGSRYEQYF. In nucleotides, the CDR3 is TGTGCCAGCAGTTTCAGAGGGAGTCGCTACGAGCAGTACTTC.

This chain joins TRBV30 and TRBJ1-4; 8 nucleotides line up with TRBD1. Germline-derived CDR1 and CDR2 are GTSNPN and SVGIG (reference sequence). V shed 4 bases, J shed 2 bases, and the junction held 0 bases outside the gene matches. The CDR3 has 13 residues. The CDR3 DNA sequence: TGTGCCTGGAACAGGGGGACTAATGAAAAACTGTTTTTT. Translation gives CAWNRGTNEKLFF. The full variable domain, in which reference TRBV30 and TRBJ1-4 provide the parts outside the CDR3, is SQTIHQWPATLVQPVGSPLSLECTVEGTSNPNLYWYRQAAGRGLQLLFYSVGIGQISSEVPQNLSASRPQDRQFILSSKKLLLSDSGFYLCAWNRGTNEKLFFGSGTQLSVL.

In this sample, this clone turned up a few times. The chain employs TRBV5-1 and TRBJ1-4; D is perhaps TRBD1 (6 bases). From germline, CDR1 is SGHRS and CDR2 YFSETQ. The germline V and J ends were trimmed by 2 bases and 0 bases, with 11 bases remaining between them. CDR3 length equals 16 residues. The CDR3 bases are TGCGCCAGCAGCTTACAGGGAGCCACAACTAATGAAAAACTGTTTTTT. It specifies CASSLQGATTNEKLFF.

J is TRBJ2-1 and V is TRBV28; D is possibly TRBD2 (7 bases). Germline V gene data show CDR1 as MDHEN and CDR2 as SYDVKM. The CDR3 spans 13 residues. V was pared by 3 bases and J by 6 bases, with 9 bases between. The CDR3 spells CASSLRGGNEQFF. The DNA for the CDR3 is TGTGCCAGCAGTTTGAGGGGGGGCAATGAGCAGTTCTTC.

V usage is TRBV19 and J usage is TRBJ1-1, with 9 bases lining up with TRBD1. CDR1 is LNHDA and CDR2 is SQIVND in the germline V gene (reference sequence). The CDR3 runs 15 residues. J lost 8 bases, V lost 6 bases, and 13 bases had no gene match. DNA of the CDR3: TGTGCCAGTAGAGTTAGGACAGGGGAGTCGGGGGAAGCTTTCTTT. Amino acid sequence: CASRVRTGESGEAFF.

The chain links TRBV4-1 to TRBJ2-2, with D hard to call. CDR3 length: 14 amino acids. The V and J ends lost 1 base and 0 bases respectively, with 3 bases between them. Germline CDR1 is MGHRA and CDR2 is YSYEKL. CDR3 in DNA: TGCGCCAGCAGCCAAGTCCCGAACACCGGGGAGCTGTTTTTT. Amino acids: CASSQVPNTGELFF.

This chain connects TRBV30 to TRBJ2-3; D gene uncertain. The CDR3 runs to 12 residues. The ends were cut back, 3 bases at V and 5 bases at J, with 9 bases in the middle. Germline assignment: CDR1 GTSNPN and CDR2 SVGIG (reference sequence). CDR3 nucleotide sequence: TGTGCCTGGAGCTCTTCCGGAGATACGCAGTATTTT. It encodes CAWSSSGDTQYF.